This T cell receptor beta chain was captured in a study of beta chain features in type 1 diabetes. Study results and caveats: Type 1 diabetes patients showed a moderate but significant shortening of TCRB CDR3s in all four CD4+ subsets.

Points on this clone: The antigen is undetermined.

Of the isolated RNA, all was reverse transcribed, and so the sequenced material was expressed TCRB transcripts. Produced via immunoSEQ multiplex PCR; TCRdb's table is partial and in-frame only. Among some 640,000 clones listed, around 15% were seen once. Sampling consisted of one heparinised blood draw per donor, averaging approximately 120 mL. CD45RO/CCR7/CD25/CD127/CD95/CD27 sorting isolated CD4+ naive, central memory, regulatory and stem cell-like memory cells. Purities over 95% were achieved in all sorted populations. This clonotype was obtained from a man younger than 35 with type 1 diabetes. Input material: naive CD4+ T cells from blood.

CDR3 sequence: CASSDGGERISREQYF. The CDR3 nucleotides read TGTGCCAGCAGTGATGGGGGGGAGCGAATCTCCCGCGAGCAGTACTTC. The rearrangement uses TRBV6-1 and TRBJ2-7; 7 bases line up with TRBD2. Unmatched junction bases numbered 14, after V lost 3 bases and J lost 6 bases. The CDR3 contains 16 residues. CDR1 is MNHNS and CDR2 is SASEGT in the germline V gene.